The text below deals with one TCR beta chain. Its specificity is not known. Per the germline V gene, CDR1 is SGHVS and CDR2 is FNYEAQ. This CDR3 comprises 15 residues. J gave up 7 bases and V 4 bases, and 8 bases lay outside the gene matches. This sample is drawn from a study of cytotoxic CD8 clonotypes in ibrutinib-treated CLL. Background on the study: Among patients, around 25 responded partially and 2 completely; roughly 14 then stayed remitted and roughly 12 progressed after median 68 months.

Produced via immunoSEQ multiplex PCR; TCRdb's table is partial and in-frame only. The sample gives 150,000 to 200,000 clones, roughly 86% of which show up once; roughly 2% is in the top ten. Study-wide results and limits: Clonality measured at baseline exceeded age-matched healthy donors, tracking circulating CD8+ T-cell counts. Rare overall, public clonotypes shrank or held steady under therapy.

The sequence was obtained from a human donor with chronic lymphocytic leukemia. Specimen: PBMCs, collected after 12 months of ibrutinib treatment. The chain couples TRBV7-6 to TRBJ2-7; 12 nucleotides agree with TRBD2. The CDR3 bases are TGTGCCAGCAGCTCCCCCGGGCTAGCGGGAGGGGAGCAGTACTTC. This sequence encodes CASSSPGLAGGEQYF.